Listed here are 13 T cell receptor beta chains from one sample, sequenced in a study of cytomegalovirus exposure and HLA in healthy donors. Both 60 Vbeta primers and 13 Jbeta primers went into the PCR. Here immunoSEQ multiplex PCR was the method, and the copy in TCRdb shows in-frame clones only, minus some. The profile covers fewer than 250,000 clones, with about four fifths appearing a single time and approximately 2.8% taken by the ten largest. The sample taken for sequencing was PBMCs. The receptors were sampled from a man aged 25 to 40 in good health and CMV-seronegative.

The gene calls are TRBV27 and TRBJ2-3; maybe TRBD1 (6 bases). Trimming left V 2 bases short and J 0 bases short, with 9 bases between. The CDR3 has 15 amino acids. Germline CDR1 reads MNHEY; CDR2 reads SMNVEV (reference sequence). CDR3 coding DNA: TGTGCCAGCAGTTTAAGAGGGACAAGCACAGATACGCAGTATTTT. Translation gives CASSLRGTSTDTQYF.

The chain joins TRBV5-1 to TRBJ1-2; D gene ambiguous. The germline V and J ends were trimmed by 1 base and 2 bases, with 9 bases remaining between them. The CDR3 length is 14 residues. Germline V gives CDR1 SGHRS, CDR2 YFSETQ. CDR3 loop: CASSLSRPNYGYTF. The CDR3 bases are TGCGCCAGCAGCTTGTCCAGGCCAAACTATGGCTACACCTTC.

Turning to this clone: An end of the junction differs from the germline gene, which may be a read error. The rearrangement uses TRBV7-7 and TRBJ2-1; TRBD1 matches 10 bases. The length of the CDR3 is 15 residues. Germline V gene lookup returns CDR1 SSHAT and CDR2 FNYEAQ (reference sequence). DNA for the CDR3: TGTGCTAGCAGCTTGGGGACAGGGGTAGAGTGGGAGCAGTTCTTC. It specifies CASSLGTGVEWEQFF. Using reference TRBV7-7 and TRBJ2-1 for the parts outside the CDR3, the full variable domain is GAGVSQSPRYKVTKRGQDVTLRCDPISSHATLYWYQQALGQGPEFLTYFNYEAQPDKSGLPSDRFSAERPEGSISTLTIQRTEQRDSAMYRCASSLGTGVEWEQFFGPGTRLTVL.

The CDR3 DNA sequence: TGTGCCAGCAGCGTCGGACAGGGAGACTATGGCTACACCTTC. This sequence encodes CASSVGQGDYGYTF. The chain couples TRBV11-1 to TRBJ1-2; 8 nucleotides line up with TRBD1. CDR1 SGHAT and CDR2 FQDESV come from the germline V gene (reference sequence). The CDR3 totals 14 residues. The trim removed 5 bases at V and 3 bases at J, leaving 5 bases unmatched.

The chain links TRBV7-9 to TRBJ2-7, with D possibly TRBD2 on 6 matching bases. V was trimmed by 8 bases and J by 3 bases, leaving 23 bases between them. The CDR3 is 16 amino acids. Per the germline V gene, CDR1 is SEHNR and CDR2 is FQNEAQ (reference sequence). The CDR3 loop is CASAGSGVVKGYEQYF. CDR3 in DNA: TGTGCCAGCGCAGGGTCGGGGGTCGTCAAAGGCTACGAGCAGTACTTC.

The chain joins TRBV2 to TRBJ2-3; D possibly corresponds to TRBD1 (6 bases). Trimming removed 3 bases from V and 0 bases from J, with 10 bases in between. CDR1 SNHLY and CDR2 FYNNEI come from the germline V gene. CDR3 length: 15 amino acids. The chain's CDR3 is CASSEDSPSTDTQYF. CDR3 sequence (DNA): TGTGCCAGCAGTGAGGACAGCCCTAGCACAGATACGCAGTATTTT.

The gene calls are TRBV4-1 and TRBJ2-2; TRBD2 aligns across 11 bases. Germline V gives CDR1 MGHRA, CDR2 YSYEKL. The CDR3 is 15 residues long. J gave up 7 bases and V 2 bases, and 3 bases lay outside the gene matches. The CDR3 sequence is CASSQPTSGVGELFF. In nucleotides, the CDR3 is TGCGCCAGCAGCCAACCGACTAGCGGGGTCGGGGAGCTGTTTTTT.

This clone appeared a single time. V usage is TRBV28 and J usage is TRBJ2-7; possibly TRBD1 for D (5 bases). Germline-derived CDR1 and CDR2 are MDHEN and SYDVKM. V dropped 4 bases and J dropped 6 bases, with 16 bases sitting between them. CDR3 length equals 14 residues. CDR3 sequence (DNA): TGTGCCAGCAGTTCGACCGTCTATAGGGGCGAGCAGTACTTC. Its translation is CASSSTVYRGEQYF. The full variable domain, in which reference TRBV28 and TRBJ2-7 provide the parts outside the CDR3, is DVKVTQSSRYLVKRTGEKVFLECVQDMDHENMFWYRQDPGLGLRLIYFSYDVKMKEKGDIPEGYSVSREKKERFSLILESASTNQTSMYLCASSSTVYRGEQYFGPGTRLTVT.

V is TRBV7-8 and J is TRBJ2-7, with D perhaps matching TRBD2 (6 bases). Trimming cost V 5 bases and J 0 bases, with 17 bases left between them. In germline, CDR1 is SGHVS, CDR2 FQNEAQ. This CDR3 contains 16 residues. This chain's CDR3 is CASSPPGLRSSYEQYF. The CDR3 nucleotides are TGTGCCAGCAGCCCCCCGGGACTCAGGAGCTCCTACGAGCAGTACTTC.

The chain couples TRBV16 to TRBJ1-2; no firm D call. Deletions cut 1 base from V and 0 bases from J, with 12 bases between. This CDR3 is 16 amino acids long. Germline V gene sequence: CDR1 KGHSY, CDR2 FQNENV. CDR3 sequence: CASSQYDPGANYGYTF. Here the CDR3 DNA reads TGTGCCAGCAGCCAATATGATCCGGGTGCTAACTATGGCTACACCTTC.

This sequence joins TRBV5-8 and TRBJ1-4, with no clear D. The V end was cut by 4 bases, the J end by 6 bases, with 10 bases between. This CDR3 is 13 amino acids long. Germline V gene sequence: CDR1 SGHTS, CDR2 YDEGEE. The CDR3 bases are TGTGCCAGCAGCCGAGGACTGGATGAAAAACTGTTTTTT. Protein product: CASSRGLDEKLFF. Looking up the rest from reference TRBV5-8 and TRBJ1-4 gives the full variable domain: EAGVTQSPTHLIKTRGQQATLRCSPISGHTSVYWYQQALGLGLQFLLWYDEGEERNRGNFPPRFSGRQFPNYSSELNVNALELEDSALYLCASSRGLDEKLFFGSGTQLSVL.

The V and J genes are TRBV10-3 and TRBJ2-7; 8 bases fit TRBD1. Germline CDR1 ENHRY, CDR2 SYGVKD. The CDR3 length is 17 residues. The J segment lost 7 bases and the V segment lost 5 bases, leaving 19 bases of the junction unmatched. CDR3 coding DNA: TGTGCCATCAGTAACCCTAAAACAGGGGGTACGTTTGGAGAGCAGTACTTC. Its protein product is CAISNPKTGGTFGEQYF.

This clone has only one observation. The chain links TRBV6-1 to TRBJ2-1; TRBD1 is a possible D gene (6 bases). The CDR3 is 12 amino acids. The germline gives CDR1 MNHNS, CDR2 SASEGT. Deletions cut 4 bases from V and 10 bases from J, with 11 bases between. In nucleotides, the CDR3 is TGTGCCAGCAGTGGACAGGTTTGGGAGCAGTTCTTC. Protein: CASSGQVWEQFF.